Presented here are 17 T cell receptor beta chains from one specimen sequenced in a study of blood T cells in healthy people across ages. Primers used in a second PCR of about 7 to 12 cycles were a sample-barcoded 5' primer and a J-beta primer mix. TCRdb reprocessed the 5' RACE reads with MiXCR, giving one entry per CDR3 protein. The sample shows hundreds of thousands of distinct CDR3 sequences, 58% of them seen only once. Sample: blood. The receptors originated from a man aged 25 to 40 in good health.

The genes are TRBV28 and TRBJ2-1; TRBD1 might be the D (5 bases). The length of the CDR3 is 14 residues. Germline CDR1 is MDHEN and CDR2 is SYDVKM. The germline V and J ends were trimmed by 2 bases and 3 bases, with 8 bases remaining between them. The CDR3 DNA reads TGTGCCAGCAGTTTAAGGGGAATCTACAATGAGCAGTTCTTC. Its translation: CASSLRGIYNEQFF.

V is TRBV12-3 or TRBV12-4 and J is TRBJ1-5, with D tentatively TRBD1 (5 bases). Trimming took 0 bases from V and 4 from J, leaving 13 bases between them. The CDR3 consists of 16 residues. CDR3 residues: CASSLALGGGNQPQHF. The CDR3, as DNA: TGTGCCAGCAGTTTAGCGCTGGGGGGTGGAAATCAGCCCCAGCATTTT.

This clonotype was counted between two and nine times. The V and J genes are TRBV4-2 and TRBJ1-4; D not resolved. The CDR3 runs 15 residues. The germline V gene has CDR1 LGHNA and CDR2 YNFKEQ. V was trimmed by 3 bases and J by 7 bases, leaving 15 bases between them. CDR3 coding DNA: TGTGCCAGCAGCCAGCATAAGGGAATAGGTGAAAAACTGTTTTTT. Encoded protein: CASSQHKGIGEKLFF.

This clonotype showed up just once. V is TRBV6-6 and J is TRBJ2-7, with TRBD2 identical over 7 bases. Germline trimming cut 0 bases from V and 0 bases from J; bases unmatched to any gene: 2. The germline CDR1 and CDR2 sequences are MNHNY and SVGAGI (reference sequence). The CDR3 consists of 15 residues. The CDR3 is CASSYSGGGSYEQYF. In DNA form, the CDR3 reads TGTGCCAGCAGTTACTCCGGCGGGGGCTCCTACGAGCAGTACTTC.

This CDR3 reads CASARGGEQFF. DNA for the CDR3: TGTGCCAGCGCTAGGGGGGGTGAGCAGTTCTTC. This rearrangement joins TRBV21-1 to TRBJ2-1; the table assigns TRBD1, which was not confirmed against the DNA. TRBV21-1 is a pseudogene segment. The CDR3 has 11 amino acids.

This clonotype is a singleton in its sample. V and J are TRBV20-1 and TRBJ1-1; weak D call: TRBD1 (5 bases). The CDR3 totals 14 residues. From germline, CDR1 is DFQATT and CDR2 SNEGSKA (reference sequence). V was clipped by 6 bases and J by 0 bases, with 14 bases between them. The CDR3 DNA is TGCAGTGCCGGTTTGGCAGGGATGAACACTGAAGCTTTCTTT. Translated, it gives CSAGLAGMNTEAFF.

The V call is TRBV7-2, the J call TRBJ2-7; 10 bases match TRBD1. V lost 0 bases and J lost 8; bases outside the gene matches: 1. This CDR3 spans 13 amino acids. The V gene's germline CDR1 is SGHTA and CDR2 FQGNSA. For the CDR3, the DNA is TGTGCCAGCAGCTTAGCGACAGGGGGCCAGCAGTACTTC. Translating gives CASSLATGGQQYF.

In its sample, this clonotype was seen a few times. The genes are TRBV27 and TRBJ2-1; TRBD1 matches 9 bases. Germline CDR1 MNHEY, CDR2 SMNVEV (reference sequence). The CDR3 has 15 residues. V dropped 2 bases and J dropped 4; count of bases not matched to a gene: 3. The CDR3 region is CASSLAGQGYNEQFF. DNA of the CDR3: TGTGCCAGCAGTTTAGCGGGACAGGGATACAATGAGCAGTTCTTC.

The chain carries TRBV7-2 and TRBJ1-4; the D gene is possibly TRBD1 (6 bases). The germline V and J ends were trimmed by 2 bases and 8 bases, with 21 bases remaining between them. Germline V CDR1 and CDR2: SGHTA, FQGNSA. The CDR3 is 17 amino acids. CDR3 bases: TGTGCCAGCAGCTTAAGGTCCGGGACCGGACAGAGCGAAAAACTGTTTTTT. The encoded protein is CASSLRSGTGQSEKLFF.

The rearrangement joins TRBV6-5 to TRBJ1-1; D gene unclear. The length of the CDR3 is 13 residues. CDR1 and CDR2 (germline): MNHEY, SVGAGI. V was pared by 6 bases and J by 5 bases, with 13 bases between. As DNA, the CDR3 is TGTGCCAGCAGCCAACGCCGGGGTACTGAAGCTTTCTTT. Translating gives CASSQRRGTEAFF.

This clonotype was detected a few times. CDR3 region: CASRSGSWETQYF. CDR3 bases: TGTGCCAGCAGGTCGGGGAGTTGGGAGACCCAGTACTTC. The chain links TRBV6-6 to TRBJ2-5, with D tentatively TRBD2 (5 bases). The CDR3 has 13 amino acids. The V end lost 6 bases, the J end lost 5 bases, and 13 bases lay between the germline ends. Germline CDR1 MNHNY, CDR2 SVGAGI (reference sequence).

This chain uses TRBV28 with TRBJ2-7; D gene unclear. Germline assignment: CDR1 MDHEN and CDR2 SYDVKM. CDR3 size: 14 residues. Trimming cost V 2 bases and J 7 bases, with 15 bases left between them. CDR3 sequence reads: CASSLAGSRFEQYF. CDR3 coding DNA: TGTGCCAGCAGTTTAGCCGGGTCCCGGTTTGAGCAGTACTTC.

The J gene is TRBJ1-4, the V gene TRBV2; 7 bases fit TRBD1. V lost 4 bases and J lost 3; bases outside the gene matches: 5. CDR3 length: 15 amino acids. Germline V gives CDR1 SNHLY, CDR2 FYNNEI. DNA for the CDR3: TGTGCCAGCAGTGGACAGGGTGGTCCTAATGAAAAACTGTTTTTT. As protein: CASSGQGGPNEKLFF.

This chain links TRBV6-5 with TRBJ2-1; tentative D call: TRBD2 (5 bases). The CDR3 consists of 16 residues. V lost 2 bases to trimming and J lost 0 bases, with 11 bases between them. CDR1 and CDR2 from the germline V gene are MNHEY and SVGAGI. The CDR3 protein is CASSYVIGGSYNEQFF. CDR3 bases: TGTGCCAGCAGTTACGTTATCGGAGGCTCCTACAATGAGCAGTTCTTC.

The rearrangement joins TRBV5-1 to TRBJ2-1; D ambiguous. V was clipped by 5 bases and J by 9 bases, with 18 bases between them. Germline CDR1 and CDR2: SGHRS and YFSETQ. The CDR3 is 14 residues long. For the CDR3, the DNA is TGCGCCAGCAGGCTAGAGCTTAGCAGGAGTGAGCAGTTCTTC. It encodes CASRLELSRSEQFF.

V is TRBV20-1 and J is TRBJ2-6; 11 bases agree with TRBD1. The CDR3 is 16 residues long. Germline V CDR1 and CDR2: DFQATT, SNEGSKA (reference sequence). J gave up 2 bases and V 6 bases, and 6 bases lay outside the gene matches. The CDR3 nucleotides are TGCAGTGCCGAAGGACAGGGGGCGCCTGGGGCCAACGTCCTGACTTTC. Translated, it gives CSAEGQGAPGANVLTF.

This chain links TRBV15 with TRBJ2-7; D is uncertain. CDR1 is LNHNV and CDR2 is YYDKDF in the germline V gene (reference sequence). The V end was cut by 5 bases, the J end by 3 bases, with 14 bases between. This CDR3 has 14 amino acids. In nucleotides, the CDR3 is TGTGCCACCAGCCAAAATATAGTCAACTACGAGCAGTACTTC. This translates into CATSQNIVNYEQYF.